A single sample is the source of the 28 T cell receptor beta chains below, sequenced in a study of T cell responses to AZD1222 COVID-19 vaccine. Profiled with immunoSEQ multiplex PCR; TCRdb holds only in-frame clones, not every one. The sample yields some 97,000 clones, approximately 87% seen once. The input for sequencing was peripheral blood, taken on day 0 of AZD1222 vaccination. The receptors shown here come from an adult in good health.

The J gene is TRBJ2-3, the V gene TRBV5-1, with 9 positions matching TRBD1. This CDR3 is 17 amino acids long. Germline lookup yields CDR1 SGHRS and CDR2 YFSETQ. V lost 4 bases to trimming and J lost 2 bases; unmatched junction nucleotides: 11. The CDR3 DNA reads TGCGCCAGCAGCGGGACAGGGTGGGGAAAAAACACAGATACGCAGTATTTT. Its protein is CASSGTGWGKNTDTQYF.

This rearrangement joins TRBV9 to TRBJ1-1; D gene ambiguous. The germline gives CDR1 SGDLS, CDR2 YYNGEE. The CDR3 extends over 14 amino acids. V lost 0 bases and J 1 base, leaving 7 bases between the germline ends. The CDR3 nucleotides are TGTGCCAGCAGCGTAGATTTAGAGAACACTGAAGCTTTCTTT. Translation gives CASSVDLENTEAFF.

The chain has TRBV6-2 or TRBV6-3 and TRBJ1-1, with a possible D match to TRBD1 (6 bases). Trimming took off 4 bases at V and 5 bases at J, with 17 bases between the two ends. CDR1 and CDR2 (germline): MNHEY, SVGEGT. The CDR3 has 15 amino acids. The CDR3 is CASSSRLTGRTEAFF. The CDR3 DNA reads TGTGCCAGCAGTTCTCGCCTAACAGGGAGAACTGAAGCTTTCTTT.

The rearrangement uses TRBV11-2 and TRBJ2-7; D not certain. The CDR3 covers 14 residues. Germline values: CDR1 SGHAT, CDR2 FQNNGV. V lost 3 bases to trimming and J lost 4 bases, with 13 bases between them. Here the CDR3 DNA reads TGTGCCAGCAGCTTTCCGGCAGCGTCGTACGAGCAGTACTTC. Its protein product is CASSFPAASYEQYF.

This chain joins TRBV7-2 and TRBJ2-3; D gene uncertain. The CDR3 loop spans 14 amino acids. Trimming left V 6 bases short and J 0 bases short, with 10 bases between. Germline CDR1 and CDR2: SGHTA and FQGNSA. As DNA, the CDR3 is TGTGCCAGCAGACTTCAACCTAGCACAGATACGCAGTATTTT. Its translation: CASRLQPSTDTQYF.

The CDR3 spells CASSYRIPSTGEPQHF. DNA of the CDR3: TGTGCCAGCAGTTACAGGATCCCCTCCACGGGGGAGCCCCAGCATTTT. The V and J genes are TRBV6-2 or TRBV6-3 and TRBJ1-5; the D gene is possibly TRBD1 (5 bases). Germline loops: CDR1 MNHEY, CDR2 SVGEGT. V was cut by 2 bases and J by 8 bases, with 19 bases left in between. The CDR3 consists of 16 residues.

The V call is TRBV2, the J call TRBJ1-1; possible D gene TRBD1, 6 bases. Germline V gene lookup returns CDR1 SNHLY and CDR2 FYNNEI. The V end was cut by 8 bases, the J end by 5 bases, with 12 bases between. The CDR3 contains 12 residues. The CDR3 nucleotides read TGTGCCAGCCAAGTCACAGGGACTGAAGCTTTCTTT. The encoded protein is CASQVTGTEAFF.

J is TRBJ2-7 and V is TRBV6-5; 7 bases are a match to TRBD1. This CDR3 has 13 residues. V trimming: 6 bases; J trimming: 3 bases; junction bases outside the gene matches: 5. Germline CDR1 MNHEY, CDR2 SVGAGI. CDR3 amino acids: CASSLTGDYEQYF. The CDR3, as DNA: TGTGCCAGCAGCTTAACAGGGGACTACGAGCAGTACTTC.

The V gene is TRBV10-3, the J gene TRBJ1-5; TRBD1 is a possible D gene (5 bases). V was clipped by 8 bases and J by 6 bases, with 14 bases between them. The CDR3 length is 13 residues. Germline V gene lookup returns CDR1 ENHRY and CDR2 SYGVKD. CDR3 loop: CAISRGEAQPQHF. CDR3 nucleotides: TGTGCCATCTCACGAGGGGAGGCTCAGCCCCAGCATTTT.

The chain uses TRBV7-3 and TRBJ1-1; D is possibly TRBD1 (5 bases). The CDR3 extends over 13 amino acids. Trimming took off 2 bases at V and 6 bases at J, with 10 bases between the two ends. Germline loops: CDR1 SGHTA, CDR2 FQGTGA. For the CDR3, the DNA is TGTGCCAGCAGCTTATTCGGGGGAGCTGAAGCTTTCTTT. This gives the protein CASSLFGGAEAFF.

The chain carries TRBV7-9 and TRBJ1-2, with TRBD1 as a possible D gene (6 bases). Trimming pared 2 bases from V and 3 bases from J, leaving 7 bases between. The CDR3 length is 13 residues. Germline V gene sequence: CDR1 SEHNR, CDR2 FQNEAQ (reference sequence). The CDR3 here is CASSLWTDYGYTF. For the CDR3, the DNA is TGTGCCAGCAGCTTATGGACAGACTATGGCTACACCTTC.

As DNA, the CDR3 is TGTGCCAGCAGTTTACCCCAGGGGAATCAGCCCCAGCATTTT. Translating gives CASSLPQGNQPQHF. The V call is TRBV6-1, the J call TRBJ1-5; a possible D gene is TRBD1 (6 bases). Germline V gene sequence: CDR1 MNHNS, CDR2 SASEGT. The V end lost 5 bases, the J end lost 4 bases, and 12 bases lay between the germline ends. The CDR3 consists of 14 residues.

The J gene is TRBJ1-2, the V gene TRBV5-8; 7 positions match TRBD1. CDR1 and CDR2 from the germline V gene are SGHTS and YDEGEE. After removal of 3 bases from V and 4 bases from J, the junction contained 3 bases not matched to a gene. The CDR3 length is 13 residues. CDR3 protein: CASSWGQIYGYTF. CDR3 nucleotides: TGTGCCAGCAGCTGGGGACAGATCTATGGCTACACCTTC.

The chain employs TRBV24-1 and TRBJ2-5; D is unresolved. V was cut by 4 bases and J by 2 bases, with 25 bases left in between. The germline V gene encodes CDR1 KGHDR and CDR2 SFDVKD. This CDR3 spans 19 amino acids. The CDR3 here is CATSDPAPRVPQQQETQYF. The CDR3 DNA reads TGTGCCACCAGTGACCCGGCCCCCCGGGTTCCCCAGCAACAAGAGACCCAGTACTTC.

The chain joins TRBV19 to TRBJ1-1; perhaps TRBD1 as D (6 bases). This CDR3 comprises 16 residues. V gave up 3 bases and J gave up 1 base, with 15 bases separating them. Germline assignment: CDR1 LNHDA and CDR2 SQIVND (reference sequence). CDR3 DNA sequence: TGTGCCAGTAGTATCAGTAACGTACAGGGGAACACTGAAGCTTTCTTT. Its protein is CASSISNVQGNTEAFF.

V is TRBV7-3 and J is TRBJ1-5; no firm D call. The V end was cut by 0 bases, the J end by 4 bases, with 4 bases between. The CDR3 consists of 13 residues. Germline CDR1 and CDR2: SGHTA and FQGTGA. The CDR3 sequence is CASSLTGNQPQHF. DNA for the CDR3: TGTGCCAGCAGCTTAACAGGGAATCAGCCCCAGCATTTT.

This chain joins TRBV19 and TRBJ2-5; 9 nucleotides match TRBD1. The V segment lost 7 bases and the J segment 1 base; nucleotides outside the gene matches: 7. CDR3 length equals 15 residues. CDR1 LNHDA and CDR2 SQIVND come from the germline V gene (reference sequence). CDR3 loop: CASNRMTGGQETQYF. The DNA for the CDR3 is TGTGCCAGTAATCGGATGACAGGGGGCCAAGAGACCCAGTACTTC.

This sequence joins TRBV11-2 and TRBJ2-3; D gene uncertain. Germline CDR1 and CDR2: SGHAT and FQNNGV. The CDR3 has 11 residues. With 7 bases removed from V and 2 bases from J, the gap between germline ends came to 4 bases. The CDR3 spells CASTPTDTQYF. DNA for the CDR3: TGTGCCAGCACCCCCACAGATACGCAGTATTTT. The whole variable domain, remainder taken from reference TRBV11-2 and TRBJ2-3, is EAGVAQSPRYKIIEKRQSVAFWCNPISGHATLYWYQQILGQGPKLLIQFQNNGVVDDSQLPKDRFSAERLKGVDSTLKIQPAKLEDSAVYLCASTPTDTQYFGPGTRLTVL.

This clone is a singleton in its sample. This sequence joins TRBV5-4 and TRBJ2-5, with 9 bases matching TRBD2. The CDR3 spans 15 residues. V trimming: 4 bases; J trimming: 5 bases; junction bases outside the gene matches: 9. Germline loops: CDR1 SGHNT, CDR2 YYREEE (reference sequence). CDR3 nucleotides: TGTGCCAGCAGCCCCGCGGGGGGGCGTCGGGAGACCCAGTACTTC. It encodes CASSPAGGRRETQYF.

This clone was seen a single time. This sequence joins TRBV3-1 (or the pseudogene TRBV3-2) and TRBJ1-5; 10 bases line up with TRBD1. This CDR3 region has 17 residues. Germline CDR1 LGHDT, CDR2 YNNKEL (reference sequence). J was trimmed by 4 bases and V by 4 bases; bases with no gene match: 10. CDR3 region: CASSPWTGGDLNQPQHF. The CDR3 DNA sequence: TGTGCCAGCAGCCCCTGGACAGGGGGAGACCTGAATCAGCCCCAGCATTTT.

CDR3 residues: CASILNTEAFF. CDR3 nucleotide sequence: TGTGCCAGCATTTTGAACACTGAAGCTTTCTTT. The chain joins TRBV6-5 to TRBJ1-1; D not resolved. The V end was cut by 7 bases, the J end by 0 bases, with 3 bases between. This CDR3 contains 11 residues. The germline gives CDR1 MNHEY, CDR2 SVGAGI.

The sample holds a few counts of this clone. The chain uses TRBV7-7 and TRBJ1-6; the D is unclear. This CDR3 region has 18 residues. The germline CDR1 and CDR2 sequences are SSHAT and FNYEAQ (reference sequence). V lost 6 bases to trimming and J lost 0 bases, with 18 bases between them. The CDR3 DNA reads TGTGCCAGCAGAACGGGGATTCCACTGAGCTCCTATAATTCACCCCTCCACTTT. Translating it yields CASRTGIPLSSYNSPLHF.

This chain joins TRBV2 and TRBJ2-1; no reliable D call. The CDR3 runs to 12 residues. Germline lookup yields CDR1 SNHLY and CDR2 FYNNEI. Trimming took off 2 bases at V and 4 bases at J, with 3 bases between the two ends. The CDR3 DNA is TGTGCCAGCAGTGAACATTACAATGAGCAGTTCTTC. Its protein product is CASSEHYNEQFF.

The J gene is TRBJ1-2, the V gene TRBV6-1, with D perhaps matching TRBD1 (6 bases). Germline values: CDR1 MNHNS, CDR2 SASEGT. This CDR3 is built from 16 residues. Trimming pared 3 bases from V and 3 bases from J, leaving 17 bases between. The CDR3 protein is CASSEAGATLHYGYTF. CDR3 in DNA: TGTGCCAGCAGTGAGGCGGGGGCAACCCTCCACTATGGCTACACCTTC.

The chain carries TRBV3-1 (or the pseudogene TRBV3-2) and TRBJ1-5; TRBD1 might be the D (6 bases). The V gene lost 8 bases and the J gene lost 3 bases, with 11 bases spanning the gap. The CDR3 is 13 residues long. The germline V gene has CDR1 LGHDT and CDR2 YNNKEL (reference sequence). DNA for the CDR3: TGTGCCAGCTCCGGACAGTACAATCAGCCCCAGCATTTT. It specifies CASSGQYNQPQHF.

The rearrangement uses TRBV27 and TRBJ1-2, with D unclear. This CDR3 has 13 amino acids. Trimming left V 2 bases short and J 8 bases short, with 12 bases between. CDR1 is MNHEY and CDR2 is SMNVEV in the germline V gene (reference sequence). The CDR3 DNA sequence: TGTGCCAGCAGTTTAGCGGGGAGATACGGCTACACCTTC. Protein: CASSLAGRYGYTF.

The rearrangement links TRBV7-6 to TRBJ1-1; tentatively, D is TRBD1 (5 bases). Germline assignment: CDR1 SGHVS and CDR2 FNYEAQ. The CDR3 totals 15 residues. Trimming cost V 5 bases and J 5 bases, with 18 bases left between them. The CDR3 spells CASSPRDGLGTEAFF. DNA of the CDR3: TGTGCCAGCAGCCCAAGGGACGGCTTGGGGACTGAAGCTTTCTTT.

J is TRBJ2-2 and V is TRBV6-2 or TRBV6-3; possibly TRBD2 for D (5 bases). Trimming left V 2 bases short and J 7 bases short, with 14 bases between. The V gene's germline CDR1 is MNHEY and CDR2 SVGEGT. The CDR3 has 15 amino acids. CDR3 DNA sequence: TGTGCCAGCAGTTACGTGCGGGCGGGTGTCGGGGAGCTGTTTTTT. It specifies CASSYVRAGVGELFF.